This T cell receptor beta chain was identified in a study of Graves' ophthalmopathy and Graves' hyperthyroidism. The germline V gene encodes CDR1 ENHRY and CDR2 SYGVKD. CDR3 length: 14 amino acids. Study observations and caveats: With over 85% sensitivity and less than 83% specificity, a 13-signature model separated ophthalmopathy from stable hyperthyroidism.

Using RNA transcripts, the TCR beta CDR3 regions were amplified. An opening RT-PCR round employed HTBI primers and preceded a second-round multiplex PCR. TCRdb fed the multiplex PCR reads into MiXCR, producing one record per CDR3 protein. The table has about 640,000 distinct CDR3 sequences, 35% to 45% seen once. Disease in donors with ophthalmopathy had moderate-to-severe activity, CAS ≥3, NOSPECS ≥4 and under 3 months' duration. This clonotype was counted only a few times. Its specificity is unknown. The junction does not match germline at one end; this may be a read error. This chain connects TRBV10-3 to TRBJ2-7; the D gene is possibly TRBD1 (6 bases). This sequence was found in an adult man with Graves' ophthalmopathy. The sample comprised peripheral blood. CDR3: CASSYMAGVYEQYF. CDR3 nucleotide sequence: TGTGCCAGCAGTTACATGGCAGGGGTATACGAGCAGTACTTC.